This T cell receptor beta chain was recorded in a study of T cell responses to AZD1222 COVID-19 vaccine. The study, taken as a whole, reports: Following two doses of AZD1222, Spike-specific TCR breadth and depth rose. Most donors were white British and more were female, and clonal diversity was possibly underestimated. Repertoire sampling happened only post peak T cell response.

Germline CDR1 and CDR2: LGHDT and YNNKEL (reference sequence). With 4 bases removed from V and 0 bases from J, the gap between germline ends came to 9 bases. This CDR3 is 14 amino acids long. Sequencing used immunoSEQ multiplex PCR; TCRdb keeps in-frame clones, though not all of them. Of roughly 77,000 clones in the sample, approximately 86% were seen once. This clone was observed once. Its specificity is unknown. The chain carries TRBV3-1 (or the pseudogene TRBV3-2) and TRBJ1-2, with D perhaps TRBD1 (5 bases). This TCR derives from an adult in good health. Specimen: peripheral blood, collected on day 0 of MenACWY control vaccination. CDR3 sequence (DNA): TGTGCCAGCAGCCTCGGAGGGGCTAACTATGGCTACACCTTC. Protein sequence: CASSLGGANYGYTF.